This record looks at one T cell receptor beta chain sequence and its context. Its antigen is still unknown. The sample originates from a study of CD8 T cells in ankylosing spondylitis. Study-wide points: The authors reported significant enrichment of disease-linked clones in matched ankylosing spondylitis synovial fluid.

Germline assignment: CDR1 DFQATT and CDR2 SNEGSKA (reference sequence). Trimming removed 0 bases from V and 2 bases from J, with 11 bases in between. The CDR3 totals 15 residues. TCRdb reprocessed the 5' RACE reads via MiXCR and lists one record per CDR3 protein. The table includes approximately 100,000 distinct CDR3 sequences, less than 25% detected once. Sequencing was carried out using synovial fluid, either unsorted or a sorted T cell fraction (not recorded which). This chain uses TRBV20-1 with TRBJ1-5; TRBD1 might be the D (6 bases). The sequence derives from a male donor with ankylosing spondylitis. As DNA, the CDR3 is TGCAGTGCTAGAGATGTGGGGGCCGGCAATCAGCCCCAGCATTTT. The encoded protein is CSARDVGAGNQPQHF.